The 25 T cell receptor beta chains in this list originate from one sample, sequenced in a study of cytomegalovirus exposure and HLA in healthy donors. The PCR had 60 Vbeta and 13 Jbeta primers. Profiled with immunoSEQ multiplex PCR; TCRdb holds only in-frame clones, not every one. The listing contains roughly 200,000 clones. Material: PBMCs. The receptors were sampled from a man younger than 45 in good health and CMV-seronegative.

The chain recombines TRBV6-6 with TRBJ2-5; 9 bases align to TRBD1. The CDR3 totals 15 residues. V was pared by 4 bases and J by 3 bases, with 6 bases of the junction left unmatched. Germline V CDR1 and CDR2: MNHNY, SVGAGI (reference sequence). The CDR3 protein is CASSSPGQGKETQYF. Here the CDR3 DNA reads TGTGCCAGCAGTTCGCCGGGACAGGGAAAAGAGACCCAGTACTTC.

The chain has TRBV10-1 and TRBJ2-3, with TRBD2 as a possible D gene (6 bases). From germline, CDR1 is WNHNN and CDR2 SYGVQD (reference sequence). Trimming took off 0 bases at V and 2 bases at J, with 18 bases between the two ends. The CDR3 is 18 residues long. Written as DNA, the CDR3 is TGCGCCAGCAGTGAGTCCGTGACTGGGGGGACTGTCACAGATACGCAGTATTTT. It yields the protein CASSESVTGGTVTDTQYF.

The chain combines TRBV7-2 with TRBJ2-7, with D perhaps TRBD1 (6 bases). From germline, CDR1 is SGHTA and CDR2 FQGNSA. This CDR3 comprises 14 residues. With 1 base removed from V and 2 bases from J, the gap between germline ends came to 9 bases. For the CDR3, the DNA is TGTGCCAGCAGCTTAGAACAGGGAGCCTACGAGCAGTACTTC. Translated, it gives CASSLEQGAYEQYF. Combining the CDR3 with reference TRBV7-2 and TRBJ2-7 gives the whole variable domain GAGVSQSPSNKVTEKGKDVELRCDPISGHTALYWYRQSLGQGLEFLIYFQGNSAPDKSGLPSDRFSAERTGGSVSTLTIQRTQQEDSAVYLCASSLEQGAYEQYFGPGTRLTVT.

The chain carries TRBV19 and TRBJ1-6; 9 bases agree with TRBD1. The CDR3 is 15 residues long. With V trimmed by 5 bases and J by 8 bases, 7 bases remained unmatched. The germline V gene has CDR1 LNHDA and CDR2 SQIVND (reference sequence). Here the CDR3 reads CASSLGRDRDSPLHF. DNA for the CDR3: TGTGCCAGTAGTCTGGGTCGGGACAGGGATTCACCCCTCCACTTT. Full variable domain (remainder filled in from reference TRBV19 and TRBJ1-6): DGGITQSPKYLFRKEGQNVTLSCEQNLNHDAMYWYRQDPGQGLRLIYYSQIVNDFQKGDIAEGYSVSREKKESFPLTVTSAQKNPTAFYLCASSLGRDRDSPLHFGNGTRLTVT.

The V gene is TRBV2, the J gene TRBJ1-5; 7 nucleotides match TRBD1. Germline V gives CDR1 SNHLY, CDR2 FYNNEI. The trim removed 7 bases at V and 1 base at J, leaving 4 bases unmatched. The CDR3 has 14 amino acids. CDR3 residues: CASTNRGSNQPQHF. CDR3 bases: TGTGCCAGCACCAACAGGGGAAGCAATCAGCCCCAGCATTTT.

The chain is built from TRBV4-2 and TRBJ2-7; no firm D call. Trimming stripped 3 bases from V and 2 bases from J, with 8 bases between. The length of the CDR3 is 13 residues. Germline V lookup: CDR1 LGHNA, CDR2 YNFKEQ. The CDR3 DNA reads TGTGCCAGCAGCCACGACATCACCTACGAGCAGTACTTC. Encoded protein: CASSHDITYEQYF.

This sequence joins TRBV19 and TRBJ1-1; a possible D gene is TRBD1 (5 bases). V was trimmed by 8 bases and J by 1 base, leaving 17 bases between them. The CDR3 runs 15 residues. Germline loops: CDR1 LNHDA, CDR2 SQIVND (reference sequence). CDR3 DNA: TGTGCCAGTCGTACCGGTTGGGGGGAGAACACTGAAGCTTTCTTT. Protein: CASRTGWGENTEAFF.

The V and J genes are TRBV7-2 and TRBJ2-3, with a weak D call TRBD1 (7 bases). Germline values: CDR1 SGHTA, CDR2 FQGNSA. This CDR3 is 14 amino acids long. Trimming took 6 bases from V and 6 from J, leaving 16 bases between them. CDR3 nucleotides: TGTGCCAGCAGGGCGGGACAGTTGATGGATACGCAGTATTTT. Amino acids: CASRAGQLMDTQYF.

The chain recombines TRBV5-4 with TRBJ2-5; TRBD2 matches 13 bases. The last part of the DNA fits TRBJ2-7 better; the J call may be wrong. Germline CDR1 is SGHNT and CDR2 is YYREEE (reference sequence). This CDR3 contains 15 residues. In DNA form, the CDR3 reads TGTGCCAGCAGCTCAGGACTAGCGGGGGTCTACGAGCAGTACTTC. Its protein is CASSSGLAGVYEQYF.

This rearrangement joins TRBV19 to TRBJ1-6; TRBD1 matches at 8 bases. Germline loops: CDR1 LNHDA, CDR2 SQIVND (reference sequence). V lost 5 bases to trimming and J lost 10 bases; unmatched junction nucleotides: 10. This CDR3 has 15 residues. CDR3 nucleotide sequence: TGTGCCAGTAGTGTTGGACAGGGCTTATGGTCACCCCTCCACTTT. The encoded protein is CASSVGQGLWSPLHF.

The gene calls are TRBV5-6 and TRBJ2-1, with 9 bases lining up with TRBD1. The CDR3 consists of 16 residues. Trimming removed 5 bases from V and 7 bases from J; junction bases left unmatched: 13. CDR1 and CDR2 from the germline V gene are SGHDT and YYEEEE. The chain's CDR3 is CASRSEGQGNINEQFF. The CDR3 DNA follows: TGTGCCAGCAGATCTGAGGGACAGGGAAATATAAATGAGCAGTTCTTC.

The chain uses TRBV10-1 and TRBJ2-1; weak D call: TRBD2 (7 bases). The CDR3 consists of 14 residues. Trimming stripped 5 bases from V and 5 bases from J, with 13 bases between. The germline V gene encodes CDR1 WNHNN and CDR2 SYGVQD (reference sequence). The DNA for the CDR3 is TGCGCCAGCAGTAAACAGGGAGGGGACAATGAGCAGTTCTTC. Translating it yields CASSKQGGDNEQFF.

The V and J genes are TRBV13 and TRBJ1-1, with D perhaps TRBD1 (5 bases). This CDR3 contains 14 residues. The V gene lost 5 bases and the J gene lost 3 bases, with 13 bases spanning the gap. Per germline, CDR1 PRHDT and CDR2 FYEKMQ (reference sequence). The CDR3 loop is CASSPSAGHTEAFF. In nucleotides, the CDR3 is TGTGCCAGCAGCCCAAGTGCGGGGCACACTGAAGCTTTCTTT.

The DNA of the CDR3 is TGTGCCAGCAGCCCTCTCCGGGACAGTGTTGAGGAGACCCAGTACTTC. Protein: CASSPLRDSVEETQYF. The chain carries TRBV11-3 and TRBJ2-5; the match to TRBD1 covers 7 bases. CDR1 and CDR2 from the germline V gene are SGHNT and YENEEA. This CDR3 spans 16 amino acids. The trim removed 5 bases at V and 5 bases at J, leaving 14 bases unmatched. Full variable domain (remainder filled in from reference TRBV11-3 and TRBJ2-5): EAGVVQSPRYKIIEKKQPVAFWCNPISGHNTLYWYLQNLGQGPELLIRYENEEAVDDSQLPKDRFSAERLKGVDSTLKIQPAELGDSAVYLCASSPLRDSVEETQYFGPGTRLLVL.

J is TRBJ1-2 and V is TRBV19; D uncertain. V was trimmed by 5 bases and J by 4 bases, leaving 11 bases between them. This CDR3 contains 13 residues. Germline lookup yields CDR1 LNHDA and CDR2 SQIVND (reference sequence). The CDR3 nucleotides read TGTGCCAGTAGTGAGGGCCTAGGCTATGGCTACACCTTC. It encodes CASSEGLGYGYTF. The entire variable domain, with the rest obtained from reference TRBV19 and TRBJ1-2, is as follows: DGGITQSPKYLFRKEGQNVTLSCEQNLNHDAMYWYRQDPGQGLRLIYYSQIVNDFQKGDIAEGYSVSREKKESFPLTVTSAQKNPTAFYLCASSEGLGYGYTFGSGTRLTVV.

The chain links TRBV6-5 to TRBJ2-7; 10 nucleotides align to TRBD1. Germline V gene data show CDR1 as MNHEY and CDR2 as SVGAGI. This CDR3 comprises 15 residues. V was pared by 0 bases and J by 4 bases, with 3 bases of the junction left unmatched. CDR3 bases: TGTGCCAGCAGTTACTCGGACAGGGGGGGGTACGAGCAGTACTTC. It codes for CASSYSDRGGYEQYF.

The chain has TRBV11-1 and TRBJ2-1; D possibly corresponds to TRBD2 (5 bases). The germline V gene encodes CDR1 SGHAT and CDR2 FQDESV (reference sequence). The CDR3 is made up of 13 amino acids. CDR3: CASHEGRKNEQFF. The DNA of the CDR3 is TGTGCTAGTCACGAGGGCCGCAAAAATGAGCAGTTCTTC.

The rearrangement uses TRBV30 and TRBJ1-2; TRBD1 matches 7 bases. V lost 0 bases, J lost 7 bases, and 14 bases stayed unmatched. The germline V gene encodes CDR1 GTSNPN and CDR2 SVGIG (reference sequence). CDR3 length: 16 residues. CDR3 region: CAWSVSEGRGFSGYTF. In nucleotides, the CDR3 is TGTGCCTGGAGTGTTTCCGAGGGCAGGGGGTTTAGTGGCTACACCTTC.

J is TRBJ2-1 and V is TRBV5-6, with TRBD2 identical over 7 bases. The CDR3 runs 16 residues. V lost 4 bases to trimming and J lost 1 base; unmatched junction nucleotides: 8. The V gene's germline CDR1 is SGHDT and CDR2 YYEEEE. CDR3 protein: CASSPLGGSSYNEQFF. The CDR3 DNA reads TGTGCCAGCAGCCCCCTGGGCGGGAGTTCCTACAATGAGCAGTTCTTC.

V is TRBV6-1 and J is TRBJ1-5; D perhaps matches TRBD1 (5 bases). V shed 4 bases and J shed 4 bases, with 11 bases lying between them. Germline V CDR1 and CDR2: MNHNS, SASEGT. This CDR3 is 14 amino acids long. Written as DNA, the CDR3 is TGTGCCAGCAGTGCCGGGGGTACTAATCAGCCCCAGCATTTT. It translates to CASSAGGTNQPQHF.

Note on this clone: This specimen includes other DNA sequences encoding the same CDR3. The chain combines TRBV18 with TRBJ2-1; 8 nucleotides line up with TRBD1. Germline CDR1 reads KGHSH; CDR2 reads LQKENI. Trimming removed 3 bases from V and 4 bases from J; junction bases left unmatched: 8. The CDR3 runs 16 residues. CDR3 residues: CASSPPTGGSYNEQFF. The CDR3 DNA sequence: TGTGCCAGCTCACCCCCTACAGGGGGATCATACAATGAGCAGTTCTTC. The complete variable domain, with remaining parts taken from reference TRBV18 and TRBJ2-1, reads NAGVMQNPRHLVRRRGQEARLRCSPMKGHSHVYWYRQLPEEGLKFMVYLQKENIIDESGMPKERFSAEFPKEGPSILRIQQVVRGDSAAYFCASSPPTGGSYNEQFFGPGTRLTVL.

The chain recombines TRBV11-3 with TRBJ2-7; a possible D gene is TRBD1 (6 bases). The CDR3 sequence is 13 residues long. Germline V gives CDR1 SGHNT, CDR2 YENEEA. V lost 3 bases and J 3 bases, leaving 9 bases between the germline ends. The CDR3 DNA reads as TGTGCCAGCAGCTTTAAGGGGGACTACGAGCAGTACTTC. This translates into CASSFKGDYEQYF.

The rearrangement links TRBV5-1 to TRBJ2-5; possibly TRBD1 for D (6 bases). Germline CDR1 SGHRS, CDR2 YFSETQ. Trimming stripped 3 bases from V and 5 bases from J, with 11 bases between. The CDR3 is 13 amino acids. The CDR3 loop is CASSSPGEETQYF. The CDR3 nucleotides are TGCGCCAGCAGCTCGCCAGGGGAGGAGACCCAGTACTTC. The full variable domain, its missing parts supplied by reference TRBV5-1 and TRBJ2-5, is KAGVTQTPRYLIKTRGQQVTLSCSPISGHRSVSWYQQTPGQGLQFLFEYFSETQRNKGNFPGRFSGRQFSNSRSEMNVSTLELGDSALYLCASSSPGEETQYFGPGTRLLVL.

V gene TRBV27 combines with J gene TRBJ2-5; weak D call: TRBD2 (7 bases). The CDR3 is 15 residues long. Between the trimmed V and J ends, which lost 6 bases and 5 bases, there was a span of 19 bases. The germline CDR1 and CDR2 sequences are MNHEY and SMNVEV (reference sequence). CDR3 coding DNA: TGTGCCAGCAGCCAGATTGGGGGGGCAGGGGAGACCCAGTACTTC. It is translated as CASSQIGGAGETQYF.

The chain recombines TRBV18 with TRBJ1-5, with a tentative D call TRBD1 (5 bases). Germline lookup yields CDR1 KGHSH and CDR2 LQKENI. The V end lost 1 base, the J end lost 4 bases, and 8 bases lay between the germline ends. CDR3 size: 14 residues. The CDR3 loop is CASSPRSGNQPQHF. The DNA for the CDR3 is TGTGCCAGCTCACCACGATCAGGGAATCAGCCCCAGCATTTT.